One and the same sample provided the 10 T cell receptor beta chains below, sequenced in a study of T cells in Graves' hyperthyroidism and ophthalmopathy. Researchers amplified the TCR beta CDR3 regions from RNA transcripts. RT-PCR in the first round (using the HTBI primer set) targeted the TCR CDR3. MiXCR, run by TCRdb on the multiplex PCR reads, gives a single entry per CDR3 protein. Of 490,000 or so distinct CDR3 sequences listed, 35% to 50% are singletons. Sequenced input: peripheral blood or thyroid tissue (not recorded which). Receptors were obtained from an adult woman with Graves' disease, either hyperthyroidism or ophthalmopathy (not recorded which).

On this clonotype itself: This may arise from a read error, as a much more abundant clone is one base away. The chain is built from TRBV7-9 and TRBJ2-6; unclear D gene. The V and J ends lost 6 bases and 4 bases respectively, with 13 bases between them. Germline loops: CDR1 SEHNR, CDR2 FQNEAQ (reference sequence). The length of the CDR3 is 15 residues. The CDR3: CASSHDVAGANVLTF. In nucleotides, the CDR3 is TGTGCCAGCAGTCACGACGTAGCCGGGGCCAACGTCCTGACTTTC.

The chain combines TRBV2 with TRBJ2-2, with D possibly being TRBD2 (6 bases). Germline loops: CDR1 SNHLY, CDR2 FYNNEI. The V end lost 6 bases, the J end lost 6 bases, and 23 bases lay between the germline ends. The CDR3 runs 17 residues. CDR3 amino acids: CASSRNVLGGPPGELFF. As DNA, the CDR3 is TGTGCCAGCAGCCGAAACGTTTTGGGAGGCCCGCCCGGGGAGCTGTTTTTT. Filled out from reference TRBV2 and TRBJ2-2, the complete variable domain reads EPEVTQTPSHQVTQMGQEVILRCVPISNHLYFYWYRQILGQKVEFLVSFYNNEISEKSEIFDDQFSVERPDGSNFTLKIRSTKLEDSAMYFCASSRNVLGGPPGELFFGEGSRLTVL.

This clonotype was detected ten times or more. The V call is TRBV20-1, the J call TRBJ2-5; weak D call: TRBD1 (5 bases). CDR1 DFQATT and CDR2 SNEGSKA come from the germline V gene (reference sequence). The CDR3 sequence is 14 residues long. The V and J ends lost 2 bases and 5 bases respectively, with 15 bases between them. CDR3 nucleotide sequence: TGCAGTGCTAGAAGAGGACAAAGAAAGGAGACCCAGTACTTC. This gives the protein CSARRGQRKETQYF.

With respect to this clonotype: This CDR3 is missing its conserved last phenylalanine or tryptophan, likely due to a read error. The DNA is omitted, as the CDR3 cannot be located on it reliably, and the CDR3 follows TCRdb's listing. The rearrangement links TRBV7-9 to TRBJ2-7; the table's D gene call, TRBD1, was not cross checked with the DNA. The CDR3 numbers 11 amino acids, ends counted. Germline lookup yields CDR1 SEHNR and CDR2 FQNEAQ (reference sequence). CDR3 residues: CASSHRDRRDI.

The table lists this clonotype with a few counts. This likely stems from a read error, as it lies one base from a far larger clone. DNA of the CDR3: TGTGCCAGCAGCTTAGGGCCAGGGGCCTACGAGCAGTACTTC. This sequence encodes CASSLGPGAYEQYF. The chain carries TRBV7-9 and TRBJ2-7; possible D gene TRBD1, 6 bases. Germline CDR1 is SEHNR and CDR2 is FQNEAQ (reference sequence). This CDR3 is built from 14 residues. Trimming cost V 1 base and J 2 bases, with 9 bases left between them.

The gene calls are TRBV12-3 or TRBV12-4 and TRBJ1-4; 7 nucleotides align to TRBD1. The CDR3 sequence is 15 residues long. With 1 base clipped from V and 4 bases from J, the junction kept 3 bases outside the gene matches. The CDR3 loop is CASSLGDSGNEKLFF. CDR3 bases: TGTGCCAGCAGTTTAGGGGACAGTGGTAATGAAAAACTGTTTTTT.

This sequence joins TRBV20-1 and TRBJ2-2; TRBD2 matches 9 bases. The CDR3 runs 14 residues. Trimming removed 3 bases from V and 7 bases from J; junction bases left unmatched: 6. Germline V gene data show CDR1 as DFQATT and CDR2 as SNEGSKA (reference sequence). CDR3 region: CSASPGTSYGELFF. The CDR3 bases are TGCAGTGCTAGTCCTGGGACTAGCTACGGGGAGCTGTTTTTT.

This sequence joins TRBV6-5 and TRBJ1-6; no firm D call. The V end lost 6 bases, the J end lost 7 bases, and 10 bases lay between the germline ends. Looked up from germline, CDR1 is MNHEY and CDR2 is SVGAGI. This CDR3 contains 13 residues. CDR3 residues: CASSTPPNSPLHF. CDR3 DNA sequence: TGTGCCAGCAGCACCCCACCAAATTCACCCCTCCACTTT.

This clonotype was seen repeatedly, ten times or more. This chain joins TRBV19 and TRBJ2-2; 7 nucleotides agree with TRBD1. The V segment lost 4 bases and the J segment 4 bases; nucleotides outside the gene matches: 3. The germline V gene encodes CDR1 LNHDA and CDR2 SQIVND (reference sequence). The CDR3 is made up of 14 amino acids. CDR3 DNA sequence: TGTGCCAGTAGTAGACAGGGCCTCACCGGGGAGCTGTTTTTT. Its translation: CASSRQGLTGELFF.

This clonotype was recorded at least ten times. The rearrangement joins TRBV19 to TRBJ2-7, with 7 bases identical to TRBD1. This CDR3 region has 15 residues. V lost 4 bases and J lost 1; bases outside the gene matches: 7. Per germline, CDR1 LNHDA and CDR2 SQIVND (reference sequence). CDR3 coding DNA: TGTGCCAGTAGTAAGGGGACAGCGGTATCCTACGAGCAGTACTTC. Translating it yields CASSKGTAVSYEQYF.